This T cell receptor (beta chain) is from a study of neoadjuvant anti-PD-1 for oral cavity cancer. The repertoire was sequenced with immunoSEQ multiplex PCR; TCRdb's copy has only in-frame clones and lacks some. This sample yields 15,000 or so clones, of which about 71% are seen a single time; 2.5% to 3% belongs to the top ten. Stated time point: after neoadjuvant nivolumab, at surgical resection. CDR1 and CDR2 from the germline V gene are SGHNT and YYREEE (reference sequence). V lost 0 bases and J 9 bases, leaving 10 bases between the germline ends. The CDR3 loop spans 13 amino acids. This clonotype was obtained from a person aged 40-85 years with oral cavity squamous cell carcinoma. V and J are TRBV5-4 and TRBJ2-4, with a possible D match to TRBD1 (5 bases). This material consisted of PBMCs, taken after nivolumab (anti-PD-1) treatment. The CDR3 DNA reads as TGTGCCAGCAGCTTGGGGGGCGTCGGCATTCAGTACTTC. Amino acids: CASSLGGVGIQYF.